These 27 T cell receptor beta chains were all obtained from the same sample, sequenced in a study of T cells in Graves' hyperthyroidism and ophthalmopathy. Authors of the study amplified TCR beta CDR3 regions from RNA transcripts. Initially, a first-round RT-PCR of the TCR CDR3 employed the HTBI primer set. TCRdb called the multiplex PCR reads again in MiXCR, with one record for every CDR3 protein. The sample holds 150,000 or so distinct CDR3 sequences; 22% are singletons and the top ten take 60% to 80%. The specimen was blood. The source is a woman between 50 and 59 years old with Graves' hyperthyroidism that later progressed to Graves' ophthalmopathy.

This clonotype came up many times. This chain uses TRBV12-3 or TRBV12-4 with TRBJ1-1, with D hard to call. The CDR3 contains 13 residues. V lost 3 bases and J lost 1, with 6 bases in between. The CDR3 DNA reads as TGTGCCAGCAGTTTTACTGGGAACACTGAAGCTTTCTTT. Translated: CASSFTGNTEAFF.

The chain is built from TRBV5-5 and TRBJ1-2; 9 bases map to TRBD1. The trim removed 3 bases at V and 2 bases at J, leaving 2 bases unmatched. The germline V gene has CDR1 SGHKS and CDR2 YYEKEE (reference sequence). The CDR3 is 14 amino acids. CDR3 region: CASSSGTGNYGYTF. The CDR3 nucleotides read TGTGCCAGCAGCTCCGGGACAGGGAACTATGGCTACACCTTC.

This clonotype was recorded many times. The CDR3: CSARSGTSGSSYEQYF. As DNA, the CDR3 is TGCAGTGCTAGATCCGGGACTAGCGGGAGCTCCTACGAGCAGTACTTC. The chain links TRBV20-1 to TRBJ2-7; 14 positions agree with TRBD2. This CDR3 is 16 amino acids long. Germline CDR1 reads DFQATT; CDR2 reads SNEGSKA (reference sequence). J lost 0 bases, V lost 2 bases, and 3 bases had no gene match.

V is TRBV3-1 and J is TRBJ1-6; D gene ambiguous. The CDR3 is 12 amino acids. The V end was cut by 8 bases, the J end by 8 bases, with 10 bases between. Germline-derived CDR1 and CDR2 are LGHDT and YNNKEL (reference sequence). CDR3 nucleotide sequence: TGTGCCAGCGGCCGCACCGATTCACCCCTCCACTTT. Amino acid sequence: CASGRTDSPLHF. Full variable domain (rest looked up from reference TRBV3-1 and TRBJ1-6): DTAVSQTPKYLVTQMGNDKSIKCEQNLGHDTMYWYKQDSKKFLKIMFSYNNKELIINETVPNRFSPKSPDKAHLNLHINSLELGDSAVYFCASGRTDSPLHFGNGTRLTVT.

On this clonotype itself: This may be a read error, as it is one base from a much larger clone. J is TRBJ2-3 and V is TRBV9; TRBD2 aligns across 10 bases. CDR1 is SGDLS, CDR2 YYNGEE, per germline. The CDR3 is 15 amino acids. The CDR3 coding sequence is TGTGCCGGCAGCTATACAGCGGGAGGGCCAGATACGCAGTATTTT. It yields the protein CAGSYTAGGPDTQYF. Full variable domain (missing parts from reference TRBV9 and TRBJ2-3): DSGVTQTPKHLITATGQRVTLRCSPRSGDLSVYWYQQSLDQGLQFLIQYYNGEERAKGNILERFSAQQFPDLHSELNLSSLELGDSALYFCAGSYTAGGPDTQYFGPGTRLTVL.

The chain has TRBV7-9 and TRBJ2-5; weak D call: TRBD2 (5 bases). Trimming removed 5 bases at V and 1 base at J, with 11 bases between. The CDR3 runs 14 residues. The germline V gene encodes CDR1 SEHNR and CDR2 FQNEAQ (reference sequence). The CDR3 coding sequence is TGTGCCAGCAGCGCCCGGGAAATCCAAGAGACCCAGTACTTC. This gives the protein CASSAREIQETQYF.

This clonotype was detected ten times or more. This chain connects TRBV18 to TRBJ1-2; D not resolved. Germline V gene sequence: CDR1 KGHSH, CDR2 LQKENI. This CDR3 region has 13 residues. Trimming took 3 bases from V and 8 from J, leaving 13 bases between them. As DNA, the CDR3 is TGTGCCAGCTCACCTGAGCGGGATTACGGCTACACCTTC. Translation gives CASSPERDYGYTF. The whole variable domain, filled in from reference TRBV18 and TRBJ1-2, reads NAGVMQNPRHLVRRRGQEARLRCSPMKGHSHVYWYRQLPEEGLKFMVYLQKENIIDESGMPKERFSAEFPKEGPSILRIQQVVRGDSAAYFCASSPERDYGYTFGSGTRLTVV.

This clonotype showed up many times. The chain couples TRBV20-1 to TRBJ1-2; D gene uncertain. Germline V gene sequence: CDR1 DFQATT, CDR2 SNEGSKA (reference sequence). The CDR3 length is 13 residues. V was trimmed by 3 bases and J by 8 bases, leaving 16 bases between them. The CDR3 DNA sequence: TGCAGTGCTAGTTTTACAGAAACGTGGGGCTACACCTTC. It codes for CSASFTETWGYTF.

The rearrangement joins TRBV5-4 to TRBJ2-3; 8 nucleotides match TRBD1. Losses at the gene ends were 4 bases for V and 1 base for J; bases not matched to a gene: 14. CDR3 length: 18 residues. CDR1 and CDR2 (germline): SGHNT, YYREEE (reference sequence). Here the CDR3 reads CASSPVTGTGGRTDTQYF. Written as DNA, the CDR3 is TGTGCCAGCAGCCCGGTCACAGGGACAGGCGGACGCACAGATACGCAGTATTTT.

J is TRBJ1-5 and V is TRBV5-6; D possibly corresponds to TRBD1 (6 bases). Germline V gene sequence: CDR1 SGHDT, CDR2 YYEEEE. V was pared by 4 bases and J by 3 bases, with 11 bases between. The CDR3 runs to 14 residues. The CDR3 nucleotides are TGTGCCAGCAGCGAAGGGGGGCACAATCAGCCCCAGCATTTT. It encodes CASSEGGHNQPQHF.

The CDR3 DNA follows: TGTGCCAGCACCTGGGGGACTAGCGGGAGTACGGATGAGCAGTTCTTC. Protein product: CASTWGTSGSTDEQFF. The chain carries TRBV28 and TRBJ2-1; 14 bases align to TRBD2. The CDR3 extends over 16 amino acids. Germline-derived CDR1 and CDR2 are MDHEN and SYDVKM. Trimming cost V 7 bases and J 8 bases; bases outside gene matches: 10.

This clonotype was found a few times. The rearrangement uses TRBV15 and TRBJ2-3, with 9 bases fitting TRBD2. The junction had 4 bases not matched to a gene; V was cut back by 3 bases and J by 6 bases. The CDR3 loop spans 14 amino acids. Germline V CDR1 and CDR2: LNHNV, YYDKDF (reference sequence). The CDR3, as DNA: TGTGCCACCAGCAGGCGGGAGGGCCAGGATACGCAGTATTTT. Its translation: CATSRREGQDTQYF. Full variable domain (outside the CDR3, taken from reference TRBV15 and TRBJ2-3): DAMVIQNPRYQVTQFGKPVTLSCSQTLNHNVMYWYQQKSSQAPKLLFHYYDKDFNNEADTPDNFQSRRPNTSFCFLDIRSPGLGDTAMYLCATSRREGQDTQYFGPGTRLTVL.

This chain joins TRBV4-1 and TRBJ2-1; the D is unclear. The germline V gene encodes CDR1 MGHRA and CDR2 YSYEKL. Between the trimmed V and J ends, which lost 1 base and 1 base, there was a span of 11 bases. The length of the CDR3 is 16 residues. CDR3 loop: CASSQGHATSYNEQFF. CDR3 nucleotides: TGCGCCAGCAGCCAAGGTCACGCGACTTCCTACAATGAGCAGTTCTTC.

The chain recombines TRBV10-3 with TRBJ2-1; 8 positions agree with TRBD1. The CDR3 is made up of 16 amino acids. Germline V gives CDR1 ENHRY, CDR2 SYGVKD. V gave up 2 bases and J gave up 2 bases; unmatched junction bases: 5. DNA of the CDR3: TGTGCCATCAGTGAGGGTGACAGGGGTACCTACAATGAGCAGTTCTTC. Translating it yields CAISEGDRGTYNEQFF.

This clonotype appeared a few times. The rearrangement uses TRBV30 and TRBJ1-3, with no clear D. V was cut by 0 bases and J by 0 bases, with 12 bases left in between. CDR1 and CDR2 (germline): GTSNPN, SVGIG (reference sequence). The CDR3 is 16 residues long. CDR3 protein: CAWSVGPPSSGNTIYF. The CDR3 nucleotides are TGTGCCTGGAGTGTAGGGCCACCGAGCTCTGGAAACACCATATATTTT. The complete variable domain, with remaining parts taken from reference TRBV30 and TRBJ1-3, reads SQTIHQWPATLVQPVGSPLSLECTVEGTSNPNLYWYRQAAGRGLQLLFYSVGIGQISSEVPQNLSASRPQDRQFILSSKKLLLSDSGFYLCAWSVGPPSSGNTIYFGEGSWLTVV.

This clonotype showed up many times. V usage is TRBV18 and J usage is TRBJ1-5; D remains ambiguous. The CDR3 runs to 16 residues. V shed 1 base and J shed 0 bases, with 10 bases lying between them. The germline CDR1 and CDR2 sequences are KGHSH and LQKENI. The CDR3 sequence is CASSPLSGYSNQPQHF. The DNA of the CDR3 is TGTGCCAGCTCACCACTCTCGGGGTATAGCAATCAGCCCCAGCATTTT.

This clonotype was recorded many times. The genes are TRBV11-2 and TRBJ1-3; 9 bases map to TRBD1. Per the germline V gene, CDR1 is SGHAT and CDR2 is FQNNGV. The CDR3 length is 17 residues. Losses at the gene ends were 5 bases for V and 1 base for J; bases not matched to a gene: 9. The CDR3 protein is CASSHGTGRLSGNTIYF. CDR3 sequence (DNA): TGTGCCAGCAGCCATGGGACAGGGAGGCTATCTGGAAACACCATATATTTT. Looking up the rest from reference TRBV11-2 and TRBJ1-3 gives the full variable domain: EAGVAQSPRYKIIEKRQSVAFWCNPISGHATLYWYQQILGQGPKLLIQFQNNGVVDDSQLPKDRFSAERLKGVDSTLKIQPAKLEDSAVYLCASSHGTGRLSGNTIYFGEGSWLTVV.

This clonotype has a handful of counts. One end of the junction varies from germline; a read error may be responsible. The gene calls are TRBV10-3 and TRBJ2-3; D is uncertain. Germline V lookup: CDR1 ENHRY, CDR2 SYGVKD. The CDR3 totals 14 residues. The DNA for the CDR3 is TGTGCCAGCAGTTTATGGGGAAGTACAGATACGCAGTATTTT. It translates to CASSLWGSTDTQYF.

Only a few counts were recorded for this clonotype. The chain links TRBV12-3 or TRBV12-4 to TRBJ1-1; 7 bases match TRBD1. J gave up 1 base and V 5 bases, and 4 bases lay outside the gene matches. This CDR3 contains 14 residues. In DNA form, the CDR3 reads TGTGCCAGCAGTCCGACAGGGAAGAACACTGAAGCTTTCTTT. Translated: CASSPTGKNTEAFF.

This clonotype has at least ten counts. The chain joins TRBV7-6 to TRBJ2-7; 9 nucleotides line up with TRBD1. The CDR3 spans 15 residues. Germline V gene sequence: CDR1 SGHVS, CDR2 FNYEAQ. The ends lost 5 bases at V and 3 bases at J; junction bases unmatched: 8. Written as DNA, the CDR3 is TGTGCCAGCAGCGACGCCGGGACAGGGAACTACGAGCAGTACTTC. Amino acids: CASSDAGTGNYEQYF.

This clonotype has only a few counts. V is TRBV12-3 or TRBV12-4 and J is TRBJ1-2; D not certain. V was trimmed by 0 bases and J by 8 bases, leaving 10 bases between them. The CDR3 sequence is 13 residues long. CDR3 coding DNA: TGTGCCAGCAGTTTAGCCAGAAAAGAGGGCTACACCTTC. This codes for CASSLARKEGYTF.

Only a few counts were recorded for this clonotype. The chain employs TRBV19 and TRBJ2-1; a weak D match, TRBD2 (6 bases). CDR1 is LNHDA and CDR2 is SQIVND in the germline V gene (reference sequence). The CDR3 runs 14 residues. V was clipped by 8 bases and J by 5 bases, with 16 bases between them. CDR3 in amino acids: CASSTRRVNNEQFF. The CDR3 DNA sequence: TGTGCCAGTTCGACTAGACGCGTAAACAATGAGCAGTTCTTC. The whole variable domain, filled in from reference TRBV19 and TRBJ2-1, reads DGGITQSPKYLFRKEGQNVTLSCEQNLNHDAMYWYRQDPGQGLRLIYYSQIVNDFQKGDIAEGYSVSREKKESFPLTVTSAQKNPTAFYLCASSTRRVNNEQFFGPGTRLTVL.

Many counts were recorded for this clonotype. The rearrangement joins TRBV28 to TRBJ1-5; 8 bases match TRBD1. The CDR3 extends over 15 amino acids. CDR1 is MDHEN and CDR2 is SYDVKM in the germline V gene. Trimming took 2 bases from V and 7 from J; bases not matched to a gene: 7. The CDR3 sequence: CASSLGQGYRQPQHF. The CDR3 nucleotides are TGTGCCAGCAGTTTAGGACAGGGATATCGGCAGCCCCAGCATTTT.

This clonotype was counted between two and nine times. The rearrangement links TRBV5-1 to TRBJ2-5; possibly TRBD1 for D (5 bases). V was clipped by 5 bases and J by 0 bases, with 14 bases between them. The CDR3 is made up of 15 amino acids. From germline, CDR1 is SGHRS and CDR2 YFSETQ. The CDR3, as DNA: TGCGCCAGCAGGAAAGGTACACAGGACCAAGAGACCCAGTACTTC. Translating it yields CASRKGTQDQETQYF.

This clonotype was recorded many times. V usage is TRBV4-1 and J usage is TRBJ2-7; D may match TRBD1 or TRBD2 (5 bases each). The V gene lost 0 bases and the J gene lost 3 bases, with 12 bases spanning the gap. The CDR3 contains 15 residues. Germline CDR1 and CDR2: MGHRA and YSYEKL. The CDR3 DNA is TGCGCCAGCAGCCAAGATAGAGGGGTTGGCTACGAGCAGTACTTC. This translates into CASSQDRGVGYEQYF.

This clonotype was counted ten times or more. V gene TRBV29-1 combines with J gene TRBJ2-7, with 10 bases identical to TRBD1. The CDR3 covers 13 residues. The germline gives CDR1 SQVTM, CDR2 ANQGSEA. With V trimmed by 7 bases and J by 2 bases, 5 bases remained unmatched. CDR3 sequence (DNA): TGCAGCGCTCGGACAGGGGGTCCCTACGAGCAGTACTTC. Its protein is CSARTGGPYEQYF.

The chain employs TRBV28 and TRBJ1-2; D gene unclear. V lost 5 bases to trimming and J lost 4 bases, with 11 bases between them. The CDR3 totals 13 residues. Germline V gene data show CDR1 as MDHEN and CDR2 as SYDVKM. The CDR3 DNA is TGTGCCAGCAGTCTTACAGCGTCCTATGGCTACACCTTC. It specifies CASSLTASYGYTF.